The 31 T cell receptor beta chains listed next were all sequenced from one sample in a study of regulatory T cells in long-lasting Graves disease. Building of the TCR beta libraries involved iRepertoire HTBI primers and Arm-PCR of CDR3 regions. One entry per CDR3 protein results from TCRdb running MiXCR on the multiplex PCR reads. The data contain over 500,000 distinct CDR3 sequences, roughly 16% of them seen just once; the ten biggest clones take up around 18%. Documented time point: newly diagnosed GD, antithyroid drugs for less than 3 months. RNA from PBMCs was the source of the TCR library. The same data also contributed to another study, on T cells in Graves' hyperthyroidism and ophthalmopathy.

This specimen was peripheral blood mononuclear cells (PBMCs), taken at new diagnosis, from a patient treated with antithyroid drugs. The receptors here all came from a woman in her thirties with Graves disease.

This clonotype was found many times. The chain carries TRBV28 and TRBJ1-3; D remains ambiguous. CDR1 MDHEN and CDR2 SYDVKM come from the germline V gene. The V gene lost 6 bases and the J gene lost 0 bases, with 12 bases spanning the gap. The length of the CDR3 is 15 residues. CDR3 DNA sequence: TGTGCCAGCAGGATGTTAACAGTCTCTGGAAACACCATATATTTT. It yields the protein CASRMLTVSGNTIYF.

This clonotype was observed at least ten times. This sequence joins TRBV11-2 and TRBJ2-1, with 12 bases lining up with TRBD2. The germline gives CDR1 SGHAT, CDR2 FQNNGV. With V trimmed by 4 bases and J by 7 bases, 5 bases remained unmatched. This CDR3 has 15 amino acids. The CDR3 DNA reads as TGTGCCAGCAGCTCCCGACTAGCGGGGGCTAATGAGCAGTTCTTC. Translated, it gives CASSSRLAGANEQFF.

In its sample, this clonotype was seen many times. The chain combines TRBV2 with TRBJ2-2, with 7 positions matching TRBD1. Germline V CDR1 and CDR2: SNHLY, FYNNEI. The CDR3 runs to 18 residues. V trimming: 8 bases; J trimming: 1 base; junction bases outside the gene matches: 16. The CDR3 region is CASPMTGPSGVNTGELFF. For the CDR3, the DNA is TGTGCCAGCCCTATGACAGGGCCCTCCGGGGTGAACACCGGGGAGCTGTTTTTT. Based on the CDR3 plus reference TRBV2 and TRBJ2-2, the full variable domain is EPEVTQTPSHQVTQMGQEVILRCVPISNHLYFYWYRQILGQKVEFLVSFYNNEISEKSEIFDDQFSVERPDGSNFTLKIRSTKLEDSAMYFCASPMTGPSGVNTGELFFGEGSRLTVL.

The V gene is TRBV6-2 or TRBV6-3, the J gene TRBJ1-4, with 7 positions matching TRBD1. This CDR3 spans 18 amino acids. V shed 5 bases, J shed 5 bases, and the junction held 17 bases outside the gene matches. Germline V gene sequence: CDR1 MNHEY, CDR2 SVGEGT. Here the CDR3 DNA reads TGTGCCAGCAGTACCTCACAGGGGAAATTTTCACACAATGAAAAACTGTTTTTT. Translation: CASSTSQGKFSHNEKLFF.

This clonotype was seen ten or more times. The chain carries TRBV6-1 and TRBJ1-1; D uncertain. CDR1 is MNHNS and CDR2 is SASEGT in the germline V gene. The CDR3 has 11 residues. Deletions cut 8 bases from V and 1 base from J, with 5 bases between. Written as DNA, the CDR3 is TGTGCCAGCGGGGAGAACACTGAAGCTTTCTTT. Protein product: CASGENTEAFF.

A few counts support this clonotype. The V and J genes are TRBV5-1 and TRBJ1-2, with 10 nucleotides matching TRBD1. The CDR3 contains 17 residues. The germline V gene has CDR1 SGHRS and CDR2 YFSETQ. The junction had 15 bases not matched to a gene; V was cut back by 7 bases and J by 3 bases. In nucleotides, the CDR3 is TGCGCCAGCTCCCCCGGGACAGGGGCCTTCCGGGACTATGGCTACACCTTC. It encodes CASSPGTGAFRDYGYTF.

This clonotype was seen a handful of times. CDR3 nucleotides: TGTGCCAGCAATCCCCGGGACAGAGACCAAGAGACCCAGTACTTC. Its protein is CASNPRDRDQETQYF. This chain connects TRBV28 to TRBJ2-5; 7 bases are a match to TRBD1. V lost 7 bases and J lost 0; bases outside the gene matches: 8. From germline, CDR1 is MDHEN and CDR2 SYDVKM. The CDR3 contains 15 residues.

This clonotype was observed at least ten times. This chain connects TRBV7-9 to TRBJ2-7, with 9 bases identical to TRBD1. Per germline, CDR1 SEHNR and CDR2 FQNEAQ (reference sequence). J gave up 1 base and V 5 bases, and 6 bases lay outside the gene matches. CDR3 length: 15 residues. The CDR3 protein is CASSAFGQGSYEQYF. Here the CDR3 DNA reads TGTGCCAGCAGCGCCTTCGGACAGGGGTCCTACGAGCAGTACTTC.

Comments on this clonotype: Given a far larger clone just one base away, this is likely a sequencing read error. The rearrangement uses TRBV27 and TRBJ2-1; TRBD2 matches 10 bases. The germline CDR1 and CDR2 sequences are MNHEY and SMNVEV (reference sequence). The V gene end was trimmed by 5 bases and the J gene end by 5 bases; junction bases not matched to a gene: 6. The CDR3 has 15 amino acids. The DNA for the CDR3 is TGTGCCAGCAGTGACCTAGCGGGAGACAACAATGAGCAGTTCTTC. It specifies CASSDLAGDNNEQFF.

The V call is TRBV10-1, the J call TRBJ2-5; D not resolved. Per germline, CDR1 WNHNN and CDR2 SYGVQD (reference sequence). This CDR3 spans 14 amino acids. V was cut by 2 bases and J by 2 bases, with 9 bases left in between. For the CDR3, the DNA is TGCGCCAGCAGTGAGAGTCGGCAGCAAGAGACCCAGTACTTC. Amino acids: CASSESRQQETQYF.

This clonotype was counted at least ten times. The chain uses TRBV7-9 and TRBJ2-7; D gene uncertain. V lost 3 bases and J 5 bases, leaving 8 bases between the germline ends. The germline V gene has CDR1 SEHNR and CDR2 FQNEAQ (reference sequence). The CDR3 totals 12 residues. CDR3 DNA sequence: TGTGCCAGCAGCTTTACTAAGCACGAGCAGTACTTC. This codes for CASSFTKHEQYF. Full variable domain (outside the CDR3, taken from reference TRBV7-9 and TRBJ2-7): DTGVSQNPRHKITKRGQNVTFRCDPISEHNRLYWYRQTLGQGPEFLTYFQNEAQLEKSRLLSDRFSAERPKGSFSTLEIQRTEQGDSAMYLCASSFTKHEQYFGPGTRLTVT.

This clonotype was counted at least ten times. This chain uses TRBV24-1 with TRBJ2-5; the D is unclear. The length of the CDR3 is 13 residues. Germline values: CDR1 KGHDR, CDR2 SFDVKD. The ends were cut back, 4 bases at V and 5 bases at J, with 10 bases in the middle. The CDR3 here is CATSDLPGETQYF. CDR3 coding DNA: TGTGCCACCAGTGACCTTCCCGGGGAGACCCAGTACTTC.

This clonotype was seen only a few times. The V call is TRBV25-1, the J call TRBJ2-7, with D perhaps TRBD1 (6 bases). The length of the CDR3 is 14 residues. Germline V gives CDR1 MGHDK, CDR2 SYGVNS. Between the trimmed V and J ends, which lost 4 bases and 6 bases, there was a span of 16 bases. The CDR3 DNA sequence: TGTGCCAGCAGTGGGAACTACAGGGTCGGCGAGCAGTACTTC. This gives the protein CASSGNYRVGEQYF.

This clonotype was picked up many times. CDR3 DNA sequence: TGTGCCAGCAGCCTAACTAATATTATCCGGCCTCAGAGAAGGGGGCTGAGCCCTGAAGCTTTCTTT. Amino acids: CASSLTNIIRPQRRGLSPEAFF. The rearrangement joins TRBV28 to TRBJ1-1; 7 bases are shared with TRBD1. This CDR3 spans 22 amino acids. J was trimmed by 6 bases and V by 6 bases; bases with no gene match: 34. Germline-derived CDR1 and CDR2 are MDHEN and SYDVKM.

The V gene is TRBV10-3, the J gene TRBJ2-5; no definite D call. Between the trimmed V and J ends, which lost 0 bases and 5 bases, there was a span of 10 bases. Germline CDR1 reads ENHRY; CDR2 reads SYGVKD. CDR3 size: 14 residues. The CDR3 coding sequence is TGTGCCATCAGTGAGTCGTCTTTCGACGAGACCCAGTACTTC. It specifies CAISESSFDETQYF.

The gene calls are TRBV19 and TRBJ2-6; D tentatively reads TRBD1 or TRBD2 (5 bases each). Per the germline V gene, CDR1 is LNHDA and CDR2 is SQIVND (reference sequence). The CDR3 spans 15 residues. V shed 8 bases and J shed 13 bases, with 24 bases lying between them. The CDR3 bases are TGTGCCAGTCTTAGTATTGGGACGATGCCGGTAGTCCTGACTTTC. Its translation is CASLSIGTMPVVLTF.

This clonotype was counted ten times or more. The CDR3 protein is CASGQRDRNQPQHF. CDR3 coding DNA: TGTGCCAGCGGCCAAAGGGACCGCAATCAGCCCCAGCATTTT. This sequence joins TRBV6-1 and TRBJ1-5, with D possibly TRBD1 on 5 matching bases. The V gene's germline CDR1 is MNHNS and CDR2 SASEGT. This CDR3 region has 14 residues. The ends were cut back, 8 bases at V and 2 bases at J, with 13 bases in the middle.

Remarks on this clonotype: Being one base from a much bigger clone, this may be a read error. The genes are TRBV5-1 and TRBJ2-1; D possibly corresponds to TRBD2 (5 bases). The CDR3 contains 12 residues. Trimming took off 0 bases at V and 10 bases at J, with 8 bases between the two ends. In germline, CDR1 is SGHRS, CDR2 YFSETQ. The CDR3 region has the DNA TGCGCCAGCAGCTTGGACGACTACGAGCAGTTCTTC. It is translated as CASSLDDYEQFF.

The chain has TRBV9 and TRBJ2-3, with 7 positions matching TRBD2. Germline V lookup: CDR1 SGDLS, CDR2 YYNGEE. CDR3 size: 16 residues. The junction had 8 bases not matched to a gene; V was cut back by 0 bases and J by 4 bases. The CDR3 loop reads CASSVGSGRESDTQYF. In DNA form, the CDR3 reads TGTGCCAGCAGCGTAGGGAGTGGGAGGGAGTCAGATACGCAGTATTTT.

This clonotype showed up many times. V usage is TRBV6-1 and J usage is TRBJ1-3; D is ambiguous. The CDR3 extends over 16 amino acids. Trimming removed 6 bases from V and 0 bases from J, with 15 bases in between. In germline, CDR1 is MNHNS, CDR2 SASEGT. CDR3 DNA: TGTGCCAGCAGCACGGCCCCGACTCTCTCTGGAAACACCATATATTTT. It codes for CASSTAPTLSGNTIYF.

This clonotype was observed a handful of times. The CDR3 DNA sequence: TGCAGCGTTGAACGGGACAGATTCATGAACACTGAAGCTTTCTTT. It yields the protein CSVERDRFMNTEAFF. The chain employs TRBV29-1 and TRBJ1-1; TRBD1 aligns across 7 bases. Per the germline V gene, CDR1 is SQVTM and CDR2 is ANQGSEA. Trimming removed 2 bases from V and 0 bases from J; junction bases left unmatched: 6. This CDR3 region has 15 residues.

The chain is built from TRBV7-9 and TRBJ2-6; tentative D call: TRBD2 (6 bases). V lost 5 bases and J lost 4, with 15 bases in between. Germline V gene sequence: CDR1 SEHNR, CDR2 FQNEAQ (reference sequence). The CDR3 sequence is 16 residues long. CDR3 sequence (DNA): TGTGCCAGCAGCGCTACGGGGGTCACAGGGGCCAACGTCCTGACTTTC. The encoded protein is CASSATGVTGANVLTF.

This clonotype was seen many times. The CDR3 DNA follows: TGTGCCAGCAGTTACGGAGGGCTGGGCAATCAGCCCCAGCATTTT. As protein: CASSYGGLGNQPQHF. V and J are TRBV6-5 and TRBJ1-5; D not resolved. This CDR3 is 15 amino acids long. Deletions cut 2 bases from V and 2 bases from J, with 10 bases between. Germline V gene lookup returns CDR1 MNHEY and CDR2 SVGAGI.

The sample holds many counts of this clonotype. CDR3 protein: CASSEVRDNEQFF. The CDR3 DNA reads TGTGCCAGCAGTGAAGTACGGGACAATGAGCAGTTCTTC. The genes are TRBV2 and TRBJ2-1; D gene unclear. The germline V gene has CDR1 SNHLY and CDR2 FYNNEI. V was trimmed by 1 base and J by 5 bases, leaving 6 bases between them. This CDR3 has 13 residues.

This clonotype was recorded a few times. The gene calls are TRBV3-1 and TRBJ2-2, with 11 bases matching TRBD2. This CDR3 contains 17 residues. Germline-derived CDR1 and CDR2 are LGHDT and YNNKEL (reference sequence). V gave up 4 bases and J gave up 6 bases; unmatched junction bases: 10. DNA for the CDR3: TGTGCCAGCAGCCGGCGGACTAGCGGGTTCCAGGCCGGGGAGCTGTTTTTT. This translates into CASSRRTSGFQAGELFF. Looking up the rest from reference TRBV3-1 and TRBJ2-2 gives the full variable domain: DTAVSQTPKYLVTQMGNDKSIKCEQNLGHDTMYWYKQDSKKFLKIMFSYNNKELIINETVPNRFSPKSPDKAHLNLHINSLELGDSAVYFCASSRRTSGFQAGELFFGEGSRLTVL.

This clonotype has at least ten counts. The chain uses TRBV5-1 and TRBJ2-3; 7 bases map to TRBD1. Trimming removed 0 bases from V and 4 bases from J; junction bases left unmatched: 11. Per germline, CDR1 SGHRS and CDR2 YFSETQ. The CDR3 is 17 amino acids. CDR3 DNA: TGCGCCAGCAGCTTGGGTTGGGACAGAGTGAACGCAGATACGCAGTATTTT. Translation: CASSLGWDRVNADTQYF.

Ten or more counts support this clonotype. The chain is built from TRBV6-5 and TRBJ2-1, with a possible D match to TRBD2 (6 bases). V gave up 4 bases and J gave up 6 bases, with 7 bases separating them. Germline CDR1 reads MNHEY; CDR2 reads SVGAGI. The CDR3 length is 12 residues. The CDR3 DNA reads TGTGCCAGCAGTTGGGAGGTCAATGAGCAGTTCTTC. This sequence encodes CASSWEVNEQFF.

The chain carries TRBV27 and TRBJ2-7, with 11 bases that match TRBD1. The CDR3 totals 21 residues. V shed 2 bases, J shed 5 bases, and the junction held 23 bases outside the gene matches. Germline V gives CDR1 MNHEY, CDR2 SMNVEV (reference sequence). Written as DNA, the CDR3 is TGTGCCAGCAGTTTAAAGGTCCGGGACAGGGGGACCCCGACTCAGTTCAACGAGCAGTACTTC. Protein sequence: CASSLKVRDRGTPTQFNEQYF.

This clonotype occurred many times. The gene calls are TRBV29-1 and TRBJ2-7; 8 bases align to TRBD2. The V gene end was trimmed by 4 bases and the J gene end by 3 bases; junction bases not matched to a gene: 17. Germline assignment: CDR1 SQVTM and CDR2 ANQGSEA. This CDR3 contains 17 residues. The CDR3 spells CSVGEAGGGRSFYEQYF. The CDR3 nucleotides read TGCAGCGTTGGCGAGGCGGGAGGAGGTCGGAGCTTCTACGAGCAGTACTTC.

This clonotype appeared many times. J is TRBJ1-1 and V is TRBV19, with D unresolved. This CDR3 comprises 11 residues. Germline V gene data show CDR1 as LNHDA and CDR2 as SQIVND (reference sequence). Trimming left V 9 bases short and J 1 base short, with 6 bases between. For the CDR3, the DNA is TGTGCCAGCGGGCGGAACACTGAAGCTTTCTTT. This sequence encodes CASGRNTEAFF.

This clonotype was observed many times. The chain uses TRBV3-1 and TRBJ1-1, with D uncertain. Trimming cost V 4 bases and J 4 bases, with 13 bases left between them. There are 14 residues in the CDR3. Germline-derived CDR1 and CDR2 are LGHDT and YNNKEL (reference sequence). The DNA of the CDR3 is TGTGCCAGCAGCCCTGGGATTGTTGGCACTGAAGCTTTCTTT. This sequence encodes CASSPGIVGTEAFF. The complete variable domain, with remaining parts taken from reference TRBV3-1 and TRBJ1-1, reads DTAVSQTPKYLVTQMGNDKSIKCEQNLGHDTMYWYKQDSKKFLKIMFSYNNKELIINETVPNRFSPKSPDKAHLNLHINSLELGDSAVYFCASSPGIVGTEAFFGQGTRLTVV.